A selection of T cell receptor beta chains follows, all from one sample in a study of post-analysis software for immune sequencing data. TCRdb called the PCR reads again in MiXCR, with one record for every CDR3 protein. The sample has about 160,000 distinct CDR3 sequences, around 36% seen once. Material: blood, obtained after autologous hematopoietic stem cell transplantation. The receptors originated from a girl aged 10-17 years with multiple sclerosis. Each CDR3 is given with its conserved first and last residue. The D gene is left open where the match is weak. Where a row states a size, it is once, few, many or the class of an expanded clone; other rows omit it.

V,J,D,size,CDR3,DNA
TRBV4-2,TRBJ2-7,-,few,CASSQGRPPRPSYEQYF,TGTGCCAGCAGCCAAGGTAGACCGCCGAGACCCTCCTACGAGCAGTACTTC
TRBV6-1,TRBJ1-6,-,few,CASRITGRGSYNSPLHF,TGTGCCAGCAGAATTACAGGTCGGGGTTCCTATAATTCACCCCTCCACTTT
TRBV19,TRBJ2-7,-,-,CASSPSAEGRYEQYF,TGTGCCAGTTCCCCCTCCGCTGAAGGCCGATACGAGCAGTACTTC
TRBV6-6,TRBJ2-1,-,-,CASSAVTYNEQFF,TGTGCCAGCAGCGCGGTAACCTACAATGAGCAGTTCTTC
TRBV28,TRBJ1-2,-,-,CASSLGAFWGVGINYGYTF,TGTGCCAGCAGTCTAGGAGCTTTTTGGGGAGTTGGGATTAACTATGGCTACACCTTC
TRBV6-5,TRBJ2-3,-,-,CASSPLAASTDTQYF,TGTGCCAGCAGTCCCTTAGCGGCTAGCACAGATACGCAGTATTTT
TRBV7-6,TRBJ2-7,-,many,CASSLARRGEQYF,TGTGCCAGCAGCTTAGCGCGACGGGGCGAGCAGTACTTC
TRBV5-1,TRBJ2-5,-,-,CASSFLLEPQETQYF,TGCGCCAGCAGCTTTTTACTAGAGCCCCAAGAGACCCAGTACTTC
TRBV20-1,TRBJ2-7,TRBD2,few,CSARDKTSGGLRDEQYF,TGCAGTGCTAGAGATAAAACTAGCGGGGGCCTCCGGGACGAGCAGTACTTC
TRBV20-1,TRBJ2-5,TRBD2,few,CSARDPVVAGGSETQYF,TGCAGTGCTAGAGACCCGGTGGTAGCGGGAGGGTCAGAGACCCAGTACTTC
TRBV20-1,TRBJ2-1,-,-,CSAELRDSNNEQFF,TGCAGTGCAGAACTCCGGGACTCCAACAATGAGCAGTTCTTC
TRBV6-6,TRBJ1-4,-,-,CASRAPQRGEKLFF,TGTGCCAGCAGGGCACCACAGAGGGGTGAAAAACTGTTTTTT
TRBV7-6,TRBJ2-7,-,-,CASSLDFTSEQYF,TGTGCCAGCAGCTTGGACTTTACCTCCGAGCAGTACTTC
TRBV12-3/TRBV12-4,TRBJ1-5,-,few,CASSDRTGNQPQHF,TGTGCCAGCAGTGACCGGACGGGAAATCAGCCCCAGCATTTT